This paragraph covers one T cell receptor (beta chain) sequence. What it binds is not known. This entry is derived from a study of type 1 and type 2 diabetes patients. Study-wide background: The cohort mixed type 1 diabetes, type 2 diabetes and nondiabetic donors. Across the study, about 19,000,000 paired-end reads were produced. Study observations and caveats: Type 2 diabetes and control V and J usage correlated highly, roughly 0.97. Age and gender were not matched between study groups, possibly biasing interpretation.

Genomic DNA was the PCR template. The TCR beta CDR3 region was amplified using 30 forward and 13 reverse primers. TCRdb itself ran the multiplex PCR reads through MiXCR, one entry per CDR3 protein. Of approximately 260,000 distinct CDR3 sequences listed, roughly 50% are singletons. The source material was peripheral blood mononuclear cells (PBMCs). The receptor was isolated from a man younger than 35 with type 2 diabetes.

The CDR3 region is CASSLSADTQYF. The CDR3 region has the DNA TGTGCCAGCAGTCTTAGCGCGGATACGCAGTATTTT. This rearrangement joins TRBV6-6 to TRBJ2-3, with D maybe TRBD2 (5 bases). Deletions cut 5 bases from V and 6 bases from J, with 9 bases between. CDR1 MNHNY and CDR2 SVGAGI come from the germline V gene (reference sequence). The length of the CDR3 is 12 residues.